Following are 29 T cell receptor beta chains from one sample sequenced in a study of neurological immune-mediated disorders. The time point is: longitudinal time-point 1 (baseline). TCRdb re-called the 5' RACE reads through MiXCR, storing one row per CDR3 protein. The sample consists of about 57,000 distinct CDR3 sequences, about 11% of them appearing once. The sequenced sample was PBMCs. Every receptor here comes from a male donor with HTLV-1-associated myelopathy (HAM/TSP).

In regard to this clonotype: This clone may be a read error of a much larger clone one base away. The chain couples TRBV20-1 to TRBJ1-5; D is perhaps TRBD1 (6 bases). The CDR3 length is 13 residues. Germline CDR1 and CDR2: DFQATT and SNEGSKA (reference sequence). The CDR3: CSARAGAGQHQHF. CDR3 nucleotides: TGCAGTGCTAGAGCAGGGGCGGGCCAGCACCAGCATTTT.

This clonotype occurred many times. This chain connects TRBV6-1 to TRBJ1-1, with D maybe TRBD1 (5 bases). This CDR3 region has 13 residues. The germline V and J ends were trimmed by 6 bases and 3 bases, with 11 bases remaining between them. Germline CDR1 and CDR2: MNHNS and SASEGT. This CDR3 is CASRTGEDTEAFF. CDR3 in DNA: TGTGCCAGCAGAACGGGGGAGGACACTGAAGCTTTCTTT.

This clonotype was recorded at least ten times. This chain links TRBV18 with TRBJ2-3, with D unclear. CDR1 KGHSH and CDR2 LQKENI come from the germline V gene. CDR3 size: 16 residues. Trimming stripped 1 base from V and 1 base from J, with 12 bases between. The CDR3 protein is CASSPLVRGGTDTQYF. CDR3 nucleotides: TGTGCCAGCTCACCACTGGTTCGTGGGGGCACAGATACGCAGTATTTT.

There are many counts of this clonotype. The V call is TRBV7-2, the J call TRBJ1-5; no firm D call. There are 17 residues in the CDR3. The germline gives CDR1 SGHTA, CDR2 FQGNSA. V shed 0 bases and J shed 0 bases, with 12 bases lying between them. The CDR3 loop is CASSLASGPYSNQPQHF. The CDR3 nucleotides are TGTGCCAGCAGCTTAGCCTCCGGACCCTATAGCAATCAGCCCCAGCATTTT.

This clonotype occurred many times. An end of the junction differs from the germline gene, which may be a read error. The rearrangement links TRBV7-9 to TRBJ1-2; 7 nucleotides match TRBD1. Per the germline V gene, CDR1 is SEHNR and CDR2 is FQNEAQ (reference sequence). The CDR3 length is 12 residues. The CDR3 is CASSLGGGLSPF. The CDR3 coding sequence is TGTGCCAGCAGCTTGGGAGGGGGCCTTAGCCCCTTC.

This clonotype occurred many times. The chain joins TRBV4-2 to TRBJ2-7; D not resolved. There are 14 residues in the CDR3. Germline V gene sequence: CDR1 LGHNA, CDR2 YNFKEQ. Trimming cost V 2 bases and J 4 bases, with 12 bases left between them. In DNA form, the CDR3 reads TGTGCCAGCAGCCAACCGGTGGCGGAATACGAGCAGTACTTC. Translating it yields CASSQPVAEYEQYF.

In its sample, this clonotype was seen many times. The gene calls are TRBV5-6 and TRBJ2-3; D is ambiguous. Trimming shortened V by 0 bases and J by 0 bases, and 8 bases separated the two germline ends. This CDR3 has 15 amino acids. Germline-derived CDR1 and CDR2 are SGHDT and YYEEEE. The CDR3 coding sequence is TGTGCCAGCAGCTTGGATTCGGCTAGCACAGATACGCAGTATTTT. Residues: CASSLDSASTDTQYF.

There are many counts of this clonotype. A junction end diverges from the germline sequence, so it may reflect a read error. The chain carries TRBV12-3 or TRBV12-4 and TRBJ1-1; a weak D match, TRBD1 (6 bases). The CDR3 is made up of 13 amino acids. For the CDR3, the DNA is TGTGCCAGCAGTTTAGCCAGGGGCACTGAAGCCTTCTTT. It yields the protein CASSLARGTEAFF.

This clonotype appeared many times. The V and J genes are TRBV20-1 and TRBJ1-1, with 10 bases that match TRBD1. The V and J ends lost 3 bases and 5 bases, in that order; junction bases with no gene match: 3. The CDR3 is 13 amino acids. CDR1 is DFQATT and CDR2 is SNEGSKA in the germline V gene (reference sequence). The CDR3 region has the DNA TGCAGTGCTAGGGACAGGGGGGAAACTGAAGCTTTCTTT. Translation: CSARDRGETEAFF.

There are many counts of this clonotype. The V call is TRBV5-1, the J call TRBJ2-3; TRBD2 aligns across 8 bases. V lost 3 bases, J lost 6 bases, and 18 bases stayed unmatched. The germline CDR1 and CDR2 sequences are SGHRS and YFSETQ. There are 18 residues in the CDR3. The chain's CDR3 is CASSSGLQRGPRLDTQYF. The CDR3 region has the DNA TGCGCCAGCAGCTCAGGCCTCCAGCGGGGGCCCCGTTTGGATACGCAGTATTTT.

This clonotype has ten or more counts. This sequence joins TRBV5-1 and TRBJ2-7; D may correspond to TRBD1 or TRBD2 (5 bases each). The CDR3 loop spans 14 amino acids. Germline values: CDR1 SGHRS, CDR2 YFSETQ. The V end was cut by 1 base, the J end by 7 bases, with 15 bases between. CDR3 sequence: CASSLRGTSAEQYF. The DNA for the CDR3 is TGCGCCAGCAGCTTGCGAGGGACGAGCGCTGAGCAGTACTTC.

This clonotype came up many times. V is TRBV14 and J is TRBJ1-4, with 8 bases that match TRBD1. CDR1 and CDR2 (germline): SGHDN, FVKESK. Germline trimming cut 2 bases from V and 8 bases from J; bases unmatched to any gene: 7. The CDR3 contains 15 residues. The DNA of the CDR3 is TGTGCCAGCAGCCAAAAACAGGGGGTAGAAGAAAAACTGTTTTTT. Its translation is CASSQKQGVEEKLFF.

This clonotype was seen at least ten times. This chain links TRBV7-2 with TRBJ1-1; D possibly corresponds to TRBD1 (6 bases). Trimming removed 5 bases from V and 0 bases from J, with 16 bases in between. Germline CDR1 SGHTA, CDR2 FQGNSA. The length of the CDR3 is 16 residues. The CDR3 region is CASSRDRLKMNTEAFF. The CDR3 DNA reads TGTGCCAGCAGCCGCGACAGGCTAAAAATGAACACTGAAGCTTTCTTT.

This chain joins TRBV6-2 or TRBV6-3 and TRBJ1-5; 10 nucleotides agree with TRBD1. After removal of 2 bases from V and 9 bases from J, the junction contained 16 bases not matched to a gene. This CDR3 region has 18 residues. CDR1 and CDR2 (germline): MNHEY, SVGEGT. CDR3 in amino acids: CASSYTSLGTGAVWPQHF. CDR3 sequence (DNA): TGTGCCAGCAGTTACACGTCCCTTGGGACAGGGGCCGTTTGGCCCCAGCATTTT.

This clonotype was seen at least ten times. This chain links TRBV20-1 with TRBJ1-3; 7 nucleotides agree with TRBD1. V was pared by 2 bases and J by 3 bases, with 10 bases of the junction left unmatched. CDR1 is DFQATT, CDR2 SNEGSKA, per germline (reference sequence). The CDR3 spans 16 residues. CDR3 bases: TGCAGTGCTAGACAACCCGGGACAGCTATTGGAAACACCATATATTTT. It translates to CSARQPGTAIGNTIYF.

This clonotype was seen at least ten times. The V and J genes are TRBV3-1 and TRBJ1-4; the match to TRBD1 covers 8 bases. CDR3 size: 14 residues. The junction had 3 bases not matched to a gene; V was cut back by 5 bases and J by 4 bases. The V gene's germline CDR1 is LGHDT and CDR2 YNNKEL (reference sequence). This CDR3 is CASSYGQGNEKLFF. CDR3 bases: TGTGCCAGCAGCTACGGACAGGGTAATGAAAAACTGTTTTTT.

The J gene is TRBJ2-5, the V gene TRBV12-3 or TRBV12-4; 14 bases align to TRBD2. V was pared by 8 bases and J by 2 bases, with 1 base of the junction left unmatched. The CDR3 spans 14 residues. CDR3 sequence (DNA): TGTGCCAGCGGACTAGCGGGGGGACAAGAGACCCAGTACTTC. Protein: CASGLAGGQETQYF.

This clonotype occurred many times. The chain uses TRBV18 and TRBJ2-7; D perhaps matches TRBD1 (6 bases). The CDR3 is 14 residues long. Trimming removed 5 bases from V and 1 base from J, with 12 bases in between. From germline, CDR1 is KGHSH and CDR2 LQKENI. This CDR3 is CASSKVQGSYEQYF. The CDR3 DNA sequence: TGTGCCAGCTCAAAGGTACAGGGATCCTACGAGCAGTACTTC.

This clonotype was detected ten times or more. The rearrangement uses TRBV20-1 and TRBJ1-4, with 8 bases fitting TRBD1. There are 13 residues in the CDR3. The junction had 6 bases not matched to a gene; V was cut back by 6 bases and J by 6 bases. In germline, CDR1 is DFQATT, CDR2 SNEGSKA (reference sequence). The CDR3 is CSAADRVDEKLFF. CDR3 sequence (DNA): TGCAGTGCCGCGGACAGGGTAGATGAAAAACTGTTTTTT.

Worth noting for this clonotype: At one boundary the junction diverges from the germline segment, which might be a read error. The chain couples TRBV5-1 to TRBJ1-2, with no clear D. This CDR3 is built from 14 residues. Germline V gives CDR1 SGHRS, CDR2 YFSETQ. CDR3 bases: TGCGCCAGTAGCTTGGACTGGACCGCCACAGGCTACACCTTC. Protein: CASSLDWTATGYTF.

There are many counts of this clonotype. V and J are TRBV6-6 and TRBJ1-1; tentatively, D is TRBD1 (6 bases). The ends were cut back, 2 bases at V and 3 bases at J, with 10 bases in the middle. The CDR3 totals 14 residues. Germline V gene sequence: CDR1 MNHNY, CDR2 SVGAGI (reference sequence). The CDR3 DNA sequence: TGTGCCAGCAGTTACCCGGCAGGGGACACTGAAGCTTTCTTT. Translated, it gives CASSYPAGDTEAFF.

The table lists this clonotype with many counts. This chain uses TRBV7-9 with TRBJ2-3; 8 bases agree with TRBD2. Germline V gives CDR1 SEHNR, CDR2 FQNEAQ (reference sequence). Trimming at V came to 1 base and at J to 3 bases, leaving 12 bases not matched to a gene. The CDR3 contains 18 residues. In DNA form, the CDR3 reads TGTGCCAGCAGCTTAGGTTCCTCGGCGGGGGGCCCGACAGATACGCAGTATTTT. Its translation is CASSLGSSAGGPTDTQYF.

Of note for this clonotype: A much larger clone is a single base away; this may be a read error. The V call is TRBV5-6, the J call TRBJ2-3; D unresolved. Germline V gives CDR1 SGHDT, CDR2 YYEEEE. The CDR3 has 16 amino acids. The V gene lost 1 base and the J gene lost 2 bases, with 14 bases spanning the gap. CDR3 loop: CASSLIGSQVTDTQYF. CDR3 bases: TGTGCCAGCAGCTTGATTGGTAGTCAGGTCACAGATACGCAGTATTTT.

This clonotype was counted once. This chain uses TRBV5-1 with TRBJ2-7, with D hard to call. CDR1 and CDR2 from the germline V gene are SGHRS and YFSETQ. Trimming removed 0 bases at V and 2 bases at J, with 9 bases between. There are 14 residues in the CDR3. The CDR3 here is CASSLEASTYEQYF. CDR3 bases: TGCGCCAGCAGCTTGGAGGCTAGTACCTACGAGCAGTACTTC.

This clonotype has more than one count but fewer than ten. CDR3 loop: CASSPTETTGELFF. The CDR3 DNA reads as TGTGCCAGCAGTCCAACAGAGACCACCGGGGAGCTGTTTTTT. The chain combines TRBV6-6 with TRBJ2-2; D is unclear. V shed 5 bases and J shed 4 bases, with 11 bases lying between them. Germline V gene lookup returns CDR1 MNHNY and CDR2 SVGAGI (reference sequence). This CDR3 has 14 residues.

This clonotype showed up many times. The chain joins TRBV2 to TRBJ2-3; no definite D call. The V gene lost 7 bases and the J gene lost 3 bases, with 5 bases spanning the gap. The CDR3 is made up of 11 amino acids. Germline V gene data show CDR1 as SNHLY and CDR2 as FYNNEI. The CDR3 protein is CASTRTDTQYF. CDR3 DNA sequence: TGTGCCAGCACCCGAACAGATACGCAGTATTTT.

This clonotype was recorded many times. V usage is TRBV29-1 and J usage is TRBJ2-5; D gene ambiguous. The CDR3 is 12 amino acids. Trimming pared 4 bases from V and 2 bases from J, leaving 8 bases between. Germline V gene data show CDR1 as SQVTM and CDR2 as ANQGSEA. The CDR3 loop reads CSVGHKQETQYF. The CDR3 region has the DNA TGCAGCGTTGGACACAAGCAAGAGACCCAGTACTTC.

This clonotype has ten or more counts. This chain joins TRBV5-1 and TRBJ2-1, with a tentative D call TRBD1 (5 bases). The germline CDR1 and CDR2 sequences are SGHRS and YFSETQ. The CDR3 has 15 amino acids. V dropped 1 base and J dropped 9 bases, with 17 bases sitting between them. CDR3 coding DNA: TGCGCCAGCAGCTTGACAGCCGACAGCACGTCTGAGCAGTTCTTC. Translating gives CASSLTADSTSEQFF. Drawing the rest from reference TRBV5-1 and TRBJ2-1, the complete variable domain is KAGVTQTPRYLIKTRGQQVTLSCSPISGHRSVSWYQQTPGQGLQFLFEYFSETQRNKGNFPGRFSGRQFSNSRSEMNVSTLELGDSALYLCASSLTADSTSEQFFGPGTRLTVL.

The sample holds many counts of this clonotype. The chain is built from TRBV28 and TRBJ2-3, with a possible D match to TRBD1 (6 bases). The ends were cut back, 7 bases at V and 6 bases at J, with 17 bases in the middle. The germline gives CDR1 MDHEN, CDR2 SYDVKM. The CDR3 loop spans 14 amino acids. DNA of the CDR3: TGTGCCAGCACCACAGGGACATTCTCCGATACGCAGTATTTT. Residues: CASTTGTFSDTQYF.